This note documents a single TCR beta chain sequence. This record belongs to a study of blood T cell repertoires in COVID-19. Membership in each cohort depended on participant-reported clinical history. Germline V CDR1 and CDR2: SGDLS, YYNGEE. V was clipped by 0 bases and J by 2 bases; unmatched bases: 9. CDR3 size: 18 residues. As processed by the authors: Using reference gene primer amplification, nucleated cell counts were estimated. TCRdb's table, derived via immunoSEQ multiplex PCR, lists solely in-frame clones and lacks some. V and J calls and clone size are those listed in that table; D and trimming were worked out from the DNA. The sample yields about 330,000 clones, 92% seen once.

The receptor comes from a woman aged 25 to 39 who had recovered from COVID-19. The V call is TRBV9, the J call TRBJ2-3; 10 bases are shared with TRBD2. Material: PBMCs or T cells enriched from blood (not recorded which). This CDR3 is CASSVATAGLAPTDTQYF. The CDR3 nucleotides are TGTGCCAGCAGCGTAGCCACCGCGGGACTAGCGCCCACAGATACGCAGTATTTT.